This section outlines one TCR beta chain sequence together with its context. V lost 0 bases and J lost 2; bases outside the gene matches: 7. Germline V gene data show CDR1 as SGHRS and CDR2 as YFSETQ. The CDR3 has 16 residues. Responders (200,000, CFSE-labeled) were co-plated with 200,000 irradiated, violet-dye-labeled stimulators. Post-reaction sorting isolated proliferating CFSE-low CD3+CD4+ and CD3+CD8+ responders. Assay used: immunoSEQ multiplex PCR; TCRdb lists only in-frame clones, some missing. The sample carries roughly 10,000 clones, roughly a third recorded once. The data were taken from a study of graft-versus-host responses after intestinal transplantation. Overall study context: Multivisceral, liver-intestinal, or isolated intestinal transplants were given to recipients. Findings of the study overall: High graft-versus-host to host-versus-graft clonal ratios were seen in allografts of patients with graft-donor T cell macrochimerism. Recipient marrow showed GvH clones, some seen first in ileum or blood.

The chain employs TRBV5-1 and TRBJ2-7; TRBD2 matches 8 bases. This sample comprised alloreactive CD8+ T cells from a mixed lymphocyte reaction culture, obtained before intestinal transplant. Subset meaning: CFSE-low proliferating T cells sorted from roughly six-day pre-transplant mixed lymphocyte reaction (GvH or HvG direction). This TCR derives from a human patient who received an intestinal transplant. CDR3: CASSLVGGGFTYEQYF. Here the CDR3 DNA reads TGCGCCAGCAGCTTGGTCGGGGGGGGGTTCACCTACGAGCAGTACTTC.